This T cell receptor beta chain was sequenced for a study of identical twins. General observations from the study: Sharing of beta out-of-frame sequences by twins showed a weaker excess.

Unique molecular identifiers were present on cDNA, and template switching added a universal primer site. TCRdb recomputed calls from the 5' RACE reads with MiXCR, one row per CDR3 protein. Here the sample spans about 920,000 distinct CDR3 sequences, roughly an eighth being singletons. Germline CDR1 is SGHRS and CDR2 is YFSETQ. The V gene end was trimmed by 4 bases and the J gene end by 4 bases; junction bases not matched to a gene: 10. The CDR3 has 17 residues. The sample holds many counts of this clonotype. Its target is not known. The same sample was also used in a study of yellow fever vaccine responses in identical twins.

The receptor was derived from a woman between 18 and 29 years old in good health. The J gene is TRBJ2-1, the V gene TRBV5-1; 11 bases match TRBD2. Sequenced input: PBMCs. The CDR3, as DNA: TGCGCCAGCAGCCAACATATTAGCGGGAGGGGTTACAATGAGCAGTTCTTC. Amino acid sequence: CASSQHISGRGYNEQFF.